This TCR beta chain was found in a study of CD8+ T cells in alopecia areata. RNA extraction and reverse transcription yielded cDNA as sequencing template. Libraries were prepared by immunoSEQ multiplex PCR; TCRdb keeps only in-frame clonotypes and omits some of them. Among about 200,000 clones listed, 64% were seen once. This sample's treatment: oral pan-JAK inhibitor, 5-10 mg twice daily. The TCR sequence derives from a human donor with alopecia areata. Specimen: CD4+ T cells sorted from blood, collected at week 4, from a patient treated with tofacitinib.

The CDR3 region is CASSVAGTGGNEQFF. The CDR3 DNA follows: TGTGCCAGCAGCGTAGCCGGGACAGGGGGCAATGAGCAGTTCTTC. This chain links TRBV9 with TRBJ2-1, with 11 bases identical to TRBD1. V was clipped by 0 bases and J by 6 bases; unmatched bases: 2. This CDR3 is built from 15 residues. Germline V gene sequence: CDR1 SGDLS, CDR2 YYNGEE.